This T cell receptor beta chain was documented in a study of metastatic and nonmetastatic thyroid tumors. Study in general: Thyroid patients, malignant and benign, had repertoires compared across blood and tumor or nodule tissue.

Concerning this clone itself: Since no conserved phenylalanine or tryptophan closes the CDR3, a read error is the likely cause.

TCRdb re-called clones from the PCR reads using MiXCR. The sample consists of 45,000 to 50,000 clones, 22% of them appearing once. Patients were all untreated before their thyroid surgery. Trimming left V 9 bases short and J 5 bases short, with 24 bases between. From germline, CDR1 is SGHTS and CDR2 YDEGEE. This CDR3 comprises 15 residues. The clonotype was recovered from a male donor with papillary thyroid cancer or a benign thyroid nodule (not recorded which). Some clones in this sample may be carry-over from other donors' samples. The sample was blood. This chain uses TRBV5-8 with TRBJ2-7; D is perhaps TRBD1 (6 bases). In nucleotides, the CDR3 is TGTGCCACCAGTCTAGGACAGATCCTAGTCAACGAGCAGTACTTG. Its translation: CATSLGQILVNEQYL.